The 6 T cell receptor beta chains below were found in one sample sequenced in a study of beta chain features in type 1 diabetes. Expressed TCRB transcripts got sequenced, as all isolated RNA was reverse transcribed. The table came from immunoSEQ multiplex PCR; TCRdb's copy has only in-frame clones and leaves some out. The table records some 160,000 clones, about 9.1% of them present only once. Sequences were obtained from central memory CD4+ T cells from blood. These receptors were taken from a young woman in good health.

There are a few counts of this clone. The rearrangement joins TRBV9 to TRBJ2-5; D is unclear. Germline CDR1 SGDLS, CDR2 YYNGEE. This CDR3 spans 13 amino acids. The V end was cut by 4 bases, the J end by 5 bases, with 12 bases between. CDR3 residues: CASSNGPAETQYF. CDR3 DNA: TGTGCCAGCAGCAACGGTCCCGCCGAGACCCAGTACTTC.

This clone was seen ten or more times. The chain employs TRBV18 and TRBJ2-1; 7 bases are shared with TRBD2. This CDR3 spans 12 amino acids. V trimming: 6 bases; J trimming: 10 bases; junction bases outside the gene matches: 6. CDR1 KGHSH and CDR2 LQKENI come from the germline V gene. As DNA, the CDR3 is TGTGCCAGCTCTTCGGACGGGGGGGAGCAGTTCTTC. Protein product: CASSSDGGEQFF.

The rearrangement uses TRBV4-2 and TRBJ2-4, with D maybe TRBD1 (5 bases). Trimming pared 0 bases from V and 7 bases from J, leaving 16 bases between. The germline V gene has CDR1 LGHNA and CDR2 YNFKEQ. This CDR3 has 16 amino acids. The CDR3 DNA is TGTGCCAGCAGCCAAGATCCAGGGATCCGTACCAACATTCAGTACTTC. This gives the protein CASSQDPGIRTNIQYF.

The table lists this clone with a few counts. This chain links TRBV11-2 with TRBJ2-1; a weak D match, TRBD2 (5 bases). Per the germline V gene, CDR1 is SGHAT and CDR2 is FQNNGV. This CDR3 spans 15 amino acids. Trimming stripped 1 base from V and 4 bases from J, with 11 bases between. The CDR3 loop reads CASSLGVGVYNEQFF. CDR3 DNA: TGTGCCAGCAGCTTAGGCGTGGGAGTTTACAATGAGCAGTTCTTC.

This chain joins TRBV5-6 and TRBJ2-5; a weak D match, TRBD2 (6 bases). In germline, CDR1 is SGHDT, CDR2 YYEEEE. This CDR3 is built from 12 residues. The CDR3 is CAGGRRQETQYF. The CDR3 nucleotides are TGTGCGGGGGGACGGCGCCAAGAGACCCAGTACTTC.

The rearrangement joins TRBV5-5 to TRBJ2-7; D might be TRBD1 (6 bases). CDR1 is SGHKS, CDR2 YYEKEE, per germline (reference sequence). CDR3 length: 14 amino acids. V lost 3 bases and J lost 6, with 16 bases in between. CDR3 in amino acids: CASSSGHNLGEQYF. The CDR3 coding sequence is TGTGCCAGCAGCTCGGGACACAATCTGGGCGAGCAGTACTTC.